Listed below are T cell receptor beta chains from one sample, sequenced in a study of blood T cell repertoires in COVID-19. Sequencing used immunoSEQ multiplex PCR; TCRdb keeps in-frame clones, though not all of them. The repertoire holds 150,000 to 160,000 clones, with over 65% as singletons. The sequenced material came from peripheral blood. The receptor set was obtained from a man at least 80 years old with acute or convalescent COVID-19. CDR3s include the opening cysteine and the closing phenylalanine or tryptophan. The D gene is left open where the match is weak. Expanded clones get a size class; other rows say once, few or many, or leave the size out.

. | TRBJ2-3 | . | TRBV20-1 | CSASRTVADTQYF | TGCAGTGCTAGTCGGACTGTCGCAGATACGCAGTATTTT
. | TRBJ2-7 | . | TRBV25-1 | CASSESGTQSSYEQYF | TGTGCCAGCAGTGAATCCGGGACACAGAGCTCCTACGAGCAGTACTTC
. | TRBJ1-2 | TRBD1 | TRBV18 | CASSPEGARTNYGYTF | TGTGCCAGCTCACCGGAGGGGGCGCGAACTAACTATGGCTACACCTTC
. | TRBJ2-3 | . | TRBV29-1 | CSVVGGGGSTDTQYF | TGCAGCGTTGTAGGAGGGGGGGGGAGCACAGATACGCAGTATTTT
. | TRBJ1-5 | TRBD1 | TRBV3-1/TRBV3-2 | CASSLGQGPTVGQPQHF | TGTGCCAGCAGCCTGGGACAGGGGCCAACGGTCGGACAGCCCCAGCATTTT
. | TRBJ2-3 | . | TRBV10-1 | CASSPVEVSMQYF | TGCGCCAGCAGCCCGGTGGAGGTCTCGATGCAGTATTTT
once | TRBJ1-2 | . | TRBV10-3 | CAISEGTGPYGYTF | TGTGCCATCAGTGAGGGAACAGGGCCCTATGGCTACACCTTC
. | TRBJ2-5 | . | TRBV7-2 | CASSFPDQETQYF | TGTGCCAGCAGCTTTCCCGACCAAGAGACCCAGTACTTC
. | TRBJ1-3 | TRBD1 | TRBV10-3 | CAIRTGGDRNTIYF | TGTGCCATACGAACAGGGGGCGACAGAAACACCATATATTTT
. | TRBJ2-2 | . | TRBV15 | CATSREQGLANTGELFF | TGTGCCACCAGCAGAGAACAGGGTCTGGCGAACACCGGGGAGCTGTTTTTT
. | TRBJ1-1 | . | TRBV7-8 | CASSLAGVNTRMNTEAFF | TGTGCCAGCAGCTTAGCTGGAGTCAACACTCGAATGAACACTGAAGCTTTCTTT
few | TRBJ1-5 | TRBD1 | TRBV27 | CASSLDRRQPQHF | TGTGCCAGCAGTTTGGACAGGCGGCAGCCCCAGCATTTT
. | TRBJ2-2 | TRBD1 | TRBV24-1 | CATRETGGATGELFF | TGTGCCACCAGGGAGACAGGGGGCGCAACCGGGGAGCTGTTTTTT
. | TRBJ2-3 | . | TRBV11-2 | CASSAQGPPTDTQYF | TGTGCCAGCTCCGCGCAGGGGCCCCCCACAGATACGCAGTATTTT
few | TRBJ1-2 | TRBD1 | TRBV5-1 | CASSMTGGASGYTF | TGCGCCAGCAGCATGACAGGGGGCGCAAGTGGCTACACCTTC
. | TRBJ2-3 | TRBD2 | TRBV7-2 | CASSLLGTRTDTQYF | TGTGCCAGCAGTTTGTTGGGGACTAGGACAGATACGCAGTATTTT
. | TRBJ1-2 | TRBD1 | TRBV18 | CASSPGTGTRLSGYTF | TGTGCCAGCTCACCCGGGACAGGCACTAGGCTGTCTGGCTACACCTTC
few | TRBJ1-5 | TRBD1 | TRBV3-1/TRBV3-2 | CASSQDWTGSNQPQHF | TGTGCCAGCAGCCAAGATTGGACAGGGAGCAATCAGCCCCAGCATTTT
few | TRBJ1-2 | . | TRBV24-1 | CATSDLMPVRGNYGYTF | TGTGCCACCAGTGATTTGATGCCGGTTCGGGGTAACTATGGCTACACCTTC
few | TRBJ2-7 | TRBD1 | TRBV30 | CAWALNIGQDYEQYF | TGTGCCTGGGCATTAAACATCGGACAGGACTACGAGCAGTACTTC
. | TRBJ1-6 | . | TRBV28 | CASSPVPPGSYNSPLHF | TGTGCCAGCAGCCCGGTGCCTCCGGGCTCCTATAATTCACCCCTCCACTTT
. | TRBJ1-6 | TRBD1 | TRBV3-1/TRBV3-2 | CASSQEGQGYNSPLHF | TGTGCCAGCAGCCAAGAGGGACAGGGCTATAATTCACCCCTCCACTTT
. | TRBJ1-2 | . | TRBV1 | CTSSQPSAEGVADGYTF | TGCACCAGCAGCCAACCTTCAGCGGAGGGAGTCGCGGACGGCTACACCTTC
. | TRBJ1-4 | . | TRBV4-2 | CASSQDLAEANEKLFF | TGTGCCAGCAGCCAAGATCTGGCCGAAGCTAATGAAAAACTGTTTTTT
. | TRBJ2-1 | . | TRBV27 | CASSASLGNEQFF | TGTGCCAGCAGTGCGTCACTAGGGAATGAGCAGTTCTTC
. | TRBJ1-6 | . | TRBV6-5 | CASSYESSYNSPLHF | TGTGCCAGCAGTTATGAGAGCTCCTATAATTCACCCCTCCACTTT
. | TRBJ2-3 | . | TRBV4-3 | CASSQDFQDTQYF | TGCGCCAGCAGCCAAGATTTTCAAGATACGCAGTATTTT
. | TRBJ1-1 | TRBD1 | TRBV19 | CATTPGQANTEAFF | TGTGCCACCACCCCGGGACAGGCCAACACTGAAGCTTTCTTT
. | TRBJ2-2 | . | TRBV6-2/TRBV6-3 | CASSYGPNTGELFF | TGTGCCAGCAGTTACGGCCCGAACACCGGGGAGCTGTTTTTT
. | TRBJ1-5 | . | TRBV6-6 | CASGGDSNQPQHF | TGTGCCAGCGGGGGGGATAGCAATCAGCCCCAGCATTTT
. | TRBJ1-1 | . | TRBV19 | CASSIRPGLGTEAFF | TGTGCCAGTAGTATTCGGCCAGGACTGGGCACTGAAGCTTTCTTT
. | TRBJ1-4 | . | TRBV19 | CASSQGGKVEKLFF | TGTGCCAGTAGTCAAGGGGGAAAGGTTGAAAAACTGTTTTTT
. | TRBJ2-1 | TRBD1 | TRBV18 | CASSRQGWETYNEQFF | TGTGCCAGCTCACGACAGGGTTGGGAAACCTACAATGAGCAGTTCTTC
. | TRBJ2-1 | TRBD2 | TRBV27 | CASSVRGGLDEQFF | TGTGCCAGCAGCGTACGGGGGGGCCTTGATGAGCAGTTCTTC
. | TRBJ2-2 | . | TRBV5-6 | CASSSTSRGPTGELFF | TGTGCCAGCAGCTCGACCTCCCGGGGTCCCACCGGGGAGCTGTTTTTT
. | TRBJ1-5 | . | TRBV3-1/TRBV3-2 | CASSQNELVGEQPQHF | TGTGCCAGCAGCCAAAATGAGTTGGTCGGGGAGCAGCCCCAGCATTTT
. | TRBJ2-3 | TRBD2 | TRBV7-9 | CASSASGSTDTQYF | TGTGCCAGCAGCGCTAGCGGAAGCACAGATACGCAGTATTTT